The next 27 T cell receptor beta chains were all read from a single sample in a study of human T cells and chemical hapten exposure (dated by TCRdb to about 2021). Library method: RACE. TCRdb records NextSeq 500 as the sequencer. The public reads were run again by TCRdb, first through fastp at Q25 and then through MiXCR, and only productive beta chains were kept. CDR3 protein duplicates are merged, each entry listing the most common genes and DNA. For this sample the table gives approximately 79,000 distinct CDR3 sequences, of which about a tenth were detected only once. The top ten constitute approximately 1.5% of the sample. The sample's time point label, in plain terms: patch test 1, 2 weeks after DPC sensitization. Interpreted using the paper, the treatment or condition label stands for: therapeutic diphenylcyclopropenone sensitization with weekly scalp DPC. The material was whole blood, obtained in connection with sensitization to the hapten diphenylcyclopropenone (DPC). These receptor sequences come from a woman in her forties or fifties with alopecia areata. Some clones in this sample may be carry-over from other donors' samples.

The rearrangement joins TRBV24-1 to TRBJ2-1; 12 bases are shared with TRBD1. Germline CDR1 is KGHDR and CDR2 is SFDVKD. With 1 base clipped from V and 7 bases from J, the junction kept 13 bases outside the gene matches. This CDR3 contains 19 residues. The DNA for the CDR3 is TGTGCCACCAGTGATTTCGTCTTGGCAGGGACAGGGGGCAAGAATGAGCAGTTCTTC. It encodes CATSDFVLAGTGGKNEQFF.

In DNA, the CDR3 is TGTGCCAGCAGCGTTATCGGGACGGATAATTCACCCCTCCACTTT. This codes for CASSVIGTDNSPLHF. The chain has TRBV9 and TRBJ1-6; maybe TRBD1 (5 bases). This CDR3 contains 15 residues. CDR1 and CDR2 from the germline V gene are SGDLS and YYNGEE. Trimming removed 2 bases from V and 5 bases from J, with 11 bases in between. The full variable domain, its missing parts supplied by reference TRBV9 and TRBJ1-6, is DSGVTQTPKHLITATGQRVTLRCSPRSGDLSVYWYQQSLDQGLQFLIQYYNGEERAKGNILERFSAQQFPDLHSELNLSSLELGDSALYFCASSVIGTDNSPLHFGNGTRLTVT.

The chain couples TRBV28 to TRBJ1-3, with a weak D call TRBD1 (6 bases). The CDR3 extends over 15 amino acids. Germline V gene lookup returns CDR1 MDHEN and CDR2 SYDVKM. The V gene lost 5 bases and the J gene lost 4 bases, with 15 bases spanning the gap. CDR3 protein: CASSERTVRGNTIYF. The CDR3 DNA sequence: TGTGCCAGCAGTGAGAGGACAGTACGGGGAAACACCATATATTTT.

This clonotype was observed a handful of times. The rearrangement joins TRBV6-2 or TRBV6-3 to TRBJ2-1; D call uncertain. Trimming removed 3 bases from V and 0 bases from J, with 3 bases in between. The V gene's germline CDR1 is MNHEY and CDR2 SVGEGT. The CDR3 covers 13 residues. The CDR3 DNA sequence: TGTGCCAGCAGTTATTTCTCCTACAATGAGCAGTTCTTC. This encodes CASSYFSYNEQFF.

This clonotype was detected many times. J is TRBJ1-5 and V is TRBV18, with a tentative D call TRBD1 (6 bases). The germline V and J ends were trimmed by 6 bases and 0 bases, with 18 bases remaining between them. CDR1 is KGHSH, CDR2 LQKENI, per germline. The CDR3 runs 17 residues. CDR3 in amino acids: CASSLTRTVYSNQPQHF. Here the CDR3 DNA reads TGTGCCAGCTCCCTCACTCGGACAGTTTATAGCAATCAGCCCCAGCATTTT.

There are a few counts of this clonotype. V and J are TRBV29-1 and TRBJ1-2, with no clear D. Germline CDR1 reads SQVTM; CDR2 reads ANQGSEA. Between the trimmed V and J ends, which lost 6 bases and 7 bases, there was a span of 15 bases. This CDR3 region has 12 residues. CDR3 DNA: TGCAGCGTCGGTGAAGGGCGGACTGGCTACACCTTC. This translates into CSVGEGRTGYTF.

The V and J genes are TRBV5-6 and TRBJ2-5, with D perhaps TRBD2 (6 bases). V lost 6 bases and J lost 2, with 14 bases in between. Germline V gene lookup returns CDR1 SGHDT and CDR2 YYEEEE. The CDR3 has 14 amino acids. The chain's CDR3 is CASTPKGRQETQYF. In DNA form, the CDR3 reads TGTGCCAGCACCCCGAAGGGGAGGCAAGAGACCCAGTACTTC.

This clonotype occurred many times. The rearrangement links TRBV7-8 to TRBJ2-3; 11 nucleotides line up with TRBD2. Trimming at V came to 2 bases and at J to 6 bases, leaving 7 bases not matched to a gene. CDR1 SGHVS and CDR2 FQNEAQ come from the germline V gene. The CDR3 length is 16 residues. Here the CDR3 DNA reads TGTGCCAGCAGCTTAACGCTAGCGGGAGGAACGGATACGCAGTATTTT. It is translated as CASSLTLAGGTDTQYF.

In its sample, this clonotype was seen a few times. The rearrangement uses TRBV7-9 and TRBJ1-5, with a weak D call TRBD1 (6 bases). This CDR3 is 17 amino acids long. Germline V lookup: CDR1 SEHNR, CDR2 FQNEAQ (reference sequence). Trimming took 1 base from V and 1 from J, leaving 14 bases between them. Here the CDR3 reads CASSLVTGARSNQPQHF. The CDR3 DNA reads TGTGCCAGCAGCTTAGTCACGGGGGCTCGAAGCAATCAGCCCCAGCATTTT.

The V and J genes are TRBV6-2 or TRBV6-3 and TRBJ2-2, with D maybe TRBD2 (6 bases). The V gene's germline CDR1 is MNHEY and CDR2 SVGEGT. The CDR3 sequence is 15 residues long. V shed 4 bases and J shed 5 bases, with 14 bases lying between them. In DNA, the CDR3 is TGTGCCAGCAGTTGGGCGGGGCAGTCGACCGGGGAGCTGTTTTTT. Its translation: CASSWAGQSTGELFF.

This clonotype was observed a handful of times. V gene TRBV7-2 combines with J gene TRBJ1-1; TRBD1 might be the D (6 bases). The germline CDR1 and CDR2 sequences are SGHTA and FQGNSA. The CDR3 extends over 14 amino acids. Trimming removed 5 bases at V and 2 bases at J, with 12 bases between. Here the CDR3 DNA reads TGTGCCAGCAGCCAGGACAGATTCAACACTGAAGCTTTCTTT. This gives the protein CASSQDRFNTEAFF.

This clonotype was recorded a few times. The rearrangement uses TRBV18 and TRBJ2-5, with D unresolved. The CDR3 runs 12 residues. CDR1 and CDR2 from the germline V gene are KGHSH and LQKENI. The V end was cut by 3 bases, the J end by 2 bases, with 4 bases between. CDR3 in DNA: TGTGCCAGCTCACCTGAACAAGAGACCCAGTACTTC. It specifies CASSPEQETQYF.

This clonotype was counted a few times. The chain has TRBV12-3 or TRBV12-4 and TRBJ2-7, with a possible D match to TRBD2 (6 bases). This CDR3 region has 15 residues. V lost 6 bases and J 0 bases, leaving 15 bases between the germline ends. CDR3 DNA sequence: TGTGCCAGCAGCCTCAGCGGAGGGAGCTCCTACGAGCAGTACTTC. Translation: CASSLSGGSSYEQYF.

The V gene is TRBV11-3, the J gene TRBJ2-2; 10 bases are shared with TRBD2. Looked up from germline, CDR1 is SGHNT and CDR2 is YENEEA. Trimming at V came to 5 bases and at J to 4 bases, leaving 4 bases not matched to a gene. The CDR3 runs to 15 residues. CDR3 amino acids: CASSPSGSGTGELFF. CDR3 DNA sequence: TGTGCCAGCAGCCCTAGCGGGAGTGGCACCGGGGAGCTGTTTTTT.

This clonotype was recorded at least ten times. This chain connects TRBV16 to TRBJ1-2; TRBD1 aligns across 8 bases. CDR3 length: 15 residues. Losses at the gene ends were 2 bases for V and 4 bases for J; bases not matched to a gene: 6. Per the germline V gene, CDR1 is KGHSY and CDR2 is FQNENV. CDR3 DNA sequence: TGTGCCAGCAGCCAACCGTGGACAGGGAGCTATGGCTACACCTTC. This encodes CASSQPWTGSYGYTF.

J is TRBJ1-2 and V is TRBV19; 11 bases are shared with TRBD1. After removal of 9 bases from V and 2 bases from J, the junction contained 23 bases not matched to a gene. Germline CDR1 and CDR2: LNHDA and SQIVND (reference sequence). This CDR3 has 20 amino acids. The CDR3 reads CASMRTGGPRRKDRNYGYTF. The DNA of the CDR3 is TGTGCCAGCATGAGGACAGGGGGCCCCCGACGAAAAGACCGAAACTATGGCTACACCTTC. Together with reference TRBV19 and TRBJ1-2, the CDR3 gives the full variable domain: DGGITQSPKYLFRKEGQNVTLSCEQNLNHDAMYWYRQDPGQGLRLIYYSQIVNDFQKGDIAEGYSVSREKKESFPLTVTSAQKNPTAFYLCASMRTGGPRRKDRNYGYTFGSGTRLTVV.

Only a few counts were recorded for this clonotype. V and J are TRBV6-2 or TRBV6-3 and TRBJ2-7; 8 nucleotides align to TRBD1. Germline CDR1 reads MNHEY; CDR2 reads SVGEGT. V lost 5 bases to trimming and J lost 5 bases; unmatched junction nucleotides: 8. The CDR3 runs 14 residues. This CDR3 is CASSTPRTGNEQYF. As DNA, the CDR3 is TGTGCCAGCAGTACTCCCCGGACAGGGAACGAGCAGTACTTC.

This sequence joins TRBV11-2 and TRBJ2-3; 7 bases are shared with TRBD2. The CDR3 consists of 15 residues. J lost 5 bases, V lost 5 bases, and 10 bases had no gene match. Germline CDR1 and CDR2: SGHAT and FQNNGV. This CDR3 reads CASSPGRARGDTQYF. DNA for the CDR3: TGTGCCAGCAGCCCGGGGAGGGCCAGAGGAGATACGCAGTATTTT.

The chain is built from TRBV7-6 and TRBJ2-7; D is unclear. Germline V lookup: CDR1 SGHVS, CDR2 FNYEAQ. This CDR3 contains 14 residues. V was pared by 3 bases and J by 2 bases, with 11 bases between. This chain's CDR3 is CASSFGSNTYEQYF. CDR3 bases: TGTGCCAGCAGCTTTGGATCCAATACCTACGAGCAGTACTTC.

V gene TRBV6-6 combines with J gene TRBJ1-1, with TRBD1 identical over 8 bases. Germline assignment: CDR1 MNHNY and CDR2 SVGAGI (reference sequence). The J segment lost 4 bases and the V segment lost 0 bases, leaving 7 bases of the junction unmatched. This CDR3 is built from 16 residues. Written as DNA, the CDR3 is TGTGCCAGCAGTTACTCGTCCGGACAGGGCACCACTGAAGCTTTCTTT. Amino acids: CASSYSSGQGTTEAFF.

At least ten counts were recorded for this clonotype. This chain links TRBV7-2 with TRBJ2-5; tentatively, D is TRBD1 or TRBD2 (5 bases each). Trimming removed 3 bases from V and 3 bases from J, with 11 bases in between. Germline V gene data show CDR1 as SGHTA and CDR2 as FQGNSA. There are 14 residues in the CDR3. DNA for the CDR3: TGTGCCAGCAGCTTCAGCCGGGGCAAAGAGACCCAGTACTTC. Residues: CASSFSRGKETQYF.

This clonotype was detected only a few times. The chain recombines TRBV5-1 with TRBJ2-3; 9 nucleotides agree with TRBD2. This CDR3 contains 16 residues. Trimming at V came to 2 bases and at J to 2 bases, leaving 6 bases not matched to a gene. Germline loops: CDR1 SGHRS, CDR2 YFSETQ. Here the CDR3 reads CASSFQREATTDTQYF. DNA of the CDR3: TGCGCCAGCAGCTTCCAGCGGGAGGCGACCACAGATACGCAGTATTTT. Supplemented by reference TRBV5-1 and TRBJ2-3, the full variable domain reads KAGVTQTPRYLIKTRGQQVTLSCSPISGHRSVSWYQQTPGQGLQFLFEYFSETQRNKGNFPGRFSGRQFSNSRSEMNVSTLELGDSALYLCASSFQREATTDTQYFGPGTRLTVL.

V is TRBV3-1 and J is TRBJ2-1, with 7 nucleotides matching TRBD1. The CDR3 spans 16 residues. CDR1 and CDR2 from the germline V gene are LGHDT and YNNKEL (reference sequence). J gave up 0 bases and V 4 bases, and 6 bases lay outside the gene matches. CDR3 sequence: CASSRTGQFSYNEQFF. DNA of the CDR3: TGTGCCAGCAGCCGTACGGGACAGTTCTCCTACAATGAGCAGTTCTTC.

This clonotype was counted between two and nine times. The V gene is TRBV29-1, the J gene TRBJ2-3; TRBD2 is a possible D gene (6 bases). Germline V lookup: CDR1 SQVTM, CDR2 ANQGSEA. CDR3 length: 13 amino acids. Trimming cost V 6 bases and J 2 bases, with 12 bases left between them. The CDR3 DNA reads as TGCAGCGTGGAGGGGAGCAACACAGATACGCAGTATTTT. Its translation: CSVEGSNTDTQYF.

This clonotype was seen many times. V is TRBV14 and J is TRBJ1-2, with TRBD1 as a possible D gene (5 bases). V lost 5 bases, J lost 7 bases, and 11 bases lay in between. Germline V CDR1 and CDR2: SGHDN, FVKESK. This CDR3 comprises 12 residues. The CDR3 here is CASSSGLAGYTF. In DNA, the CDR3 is TGTGCCAGCAGCTCAGGGTTGGCTGGCTACACCTTC.

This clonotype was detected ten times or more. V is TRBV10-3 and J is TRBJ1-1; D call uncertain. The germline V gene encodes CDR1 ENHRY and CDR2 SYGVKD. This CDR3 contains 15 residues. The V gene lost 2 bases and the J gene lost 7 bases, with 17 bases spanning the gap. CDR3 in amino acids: CAISEPKIGSGEAFF. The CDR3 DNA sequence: TGTGCCATCAGTGAGCCCAAAATAGGGTCTGGTGAAGCTTTCTTT.

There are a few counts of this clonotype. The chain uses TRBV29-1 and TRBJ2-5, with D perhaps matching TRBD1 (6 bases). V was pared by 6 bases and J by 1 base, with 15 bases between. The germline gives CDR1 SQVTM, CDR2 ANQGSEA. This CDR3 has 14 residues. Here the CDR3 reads CSVPEQGAQETQYF. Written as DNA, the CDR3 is TGCAGCGTCCCTGAACAGGGCGCCCAAGAGACCCAGTACTTC.